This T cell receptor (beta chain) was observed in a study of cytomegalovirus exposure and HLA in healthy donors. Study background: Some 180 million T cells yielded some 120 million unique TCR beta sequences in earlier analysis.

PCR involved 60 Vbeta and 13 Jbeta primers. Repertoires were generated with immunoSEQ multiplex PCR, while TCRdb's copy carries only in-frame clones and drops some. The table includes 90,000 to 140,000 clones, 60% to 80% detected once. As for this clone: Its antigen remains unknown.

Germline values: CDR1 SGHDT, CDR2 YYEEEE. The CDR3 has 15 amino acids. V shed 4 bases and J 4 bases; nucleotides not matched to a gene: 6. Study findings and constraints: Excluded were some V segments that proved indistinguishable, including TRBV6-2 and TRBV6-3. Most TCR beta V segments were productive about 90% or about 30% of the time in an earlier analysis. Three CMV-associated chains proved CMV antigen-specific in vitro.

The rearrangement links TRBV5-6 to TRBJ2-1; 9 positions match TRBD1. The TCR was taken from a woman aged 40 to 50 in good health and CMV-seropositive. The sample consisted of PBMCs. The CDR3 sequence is CASSPVGTGYNEQFF. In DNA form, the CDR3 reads TGTGCCAGCAGCCCAGTCGGGACAGGGTACAATGAGCAGTTCTTC.